This T cell receptor (beta chain) was recorded in a study of T cell repertoires in cytomegalovirus infection (dated by TCRdb to between 2018 and 2021). Turning to the overall study: Peptide stimulations targeted recently identified HLA-C-restricted CMV epitopes, whose presentation resists viral immunomodulation, together with well-studied HLA-B-restricted epitopes. Donor HLA type was relevant to the analysis, because carriage of CMV infection together with the matching HLA type was indicated by public TCR beta signatures. Overall study outcomes, separate from this receptor: The ex vivo response was dominated by HLA-C-restricted CMV-specific TCR beta clonotypes, which also provided the single most frequent clonotype in two of eight donors. In both this cohort and an independent cohort of more than 350 donors, the cumulative frequency of public TCR beta family members distinguished carriers of CMV infection plus the relevant HLA type.

For sequencing, an Illumina HiSeq 1500 was employed. TCRdb trimmed public reads at Q25 via fastp, called clones via MiXCR and kept in-frame beta chains. Each CDR3 protein appears once, grouped with its most common genes and DNA. The sample table contains 750,000 to 950,000 distinct CDR3 sequences; only one count was recorded for under 35% of them. The ten biggest clones cover about 12% of the sample. A note on this clonotype: Its specific antigen is unknown. Base quality data are lacking; no much larger clone is found one base away.

The treatment or condition label, read with the paper, signifies: in vitro stimulation with specific CMV peptide epitopes to enrich CMV-specific T cells. The source material was cultured CD8+ T cells from PBMCs, sampled from culture after CMV antigen stimulation. The sequence came from a human donor in good health (CMV status not recorded). Some clones in this sample may be carry-over from other donors' samples.

The CDR3 protein sequence reads: CASSLKRTPNEQFF. The sequence in DNA is TGTGCCAGCAGCTTAAAAAGGACTCCCAATGAGCAGTTCTTC. The chain is made from TRBV7-6 and TRBJ2-1; a weak D assignment points to TRBD2 (5 bases agree). V sheds 2 bases and J sheds 6 bases, leaving 11 bases between their ends. The germline V gene supplies CDR1 SGHVS and CDR2 FNYEAQ. The CDR3 holds 14 amino acids from the cysteine to the phenylalanine. CDR3 DNA only is kept here, 42 bases in frame from base 1.